The 20 T cell receptor beta chains below were found in one sample sequenced in a study of blood T cells in healthy people across ages. The use of a sample-barcoded 5' primer and a J-beta primer mix characterized a second PCR of roughly 6 to 11 cycles. TCRdb reprocessed the 5' RACE reads with MiXCR, giving one entry per CDR3 protein. The table has about 670,000 distinct CDR3 sequences, over 40% seen once. The specimen was blood. These receptors came from an elderly woman in good health.

This clonotype came up a few times. The junction departs from germline at one end; a sequencing error may be responsible. The chain joins TRBV20-1 to TRBJ1-2; a possible D gene is TRBD1 (6 bases). Germline values: CDR1 DFQATT, CDR2 SNEGSKA (reference sequence). The CDR3 extends over 12 amino acids. CDR3 in DNA: TGCAGTGCCCCTCCGGGGGGCTATGGCCACACCTTC. Its translation: CSAPPGGYGHTF.

This clonotype was detected many times. The chain couples TRBV28 to TRBJ2-7; D may be TRBD1 (6 bases). Looked up from germline, CDR1 is MDHEN and CDR2 is SYDVKM. The ends were cut back, 3 bases at V and 6 bases at J, with 9 bases in the middle. The CDR3 is made up of 12 amino acids. CDR3 in amino acids: CASSFSGAEQYF. In nucleotides, the CDR3 is TGTGCCAGCAGTTTCTCAGGGGCCGAGCAGTACTTC.

Many counts were recorded for this clonotype. The chain has TRBV3-1 and TRBJ1-5; 8 bases are a match to TRBD1. Germline CDR1 and CDR2: LGHDT and YNNKEL (reference sequence). J lost 7 bases, V lost 0 bases, and 8 bases had no gene match. The CDR3 has 16 amino acids. This CDR3 reads CASSQEQGVFGQPQHF. The CDR3 nucleotides read TGTGCCAGCAGCCAAGAACAGGGGGTTTTTGGGCAGCCCCAGCATTTT.

The chain employs TRBV27 and TRBJ2-4; no reliable D call. Matching the DNA end better, TRBJ2-7 makes the J call doubtful. This CDR3 region has 13 residues. Germline V gene data show CDR1 as MNHEY and CDR2 as SMNVEV (reference sequence). The CDR3 is CASSPKSFYEQYF. In nucleotides, the CDR3 is TGTGCCAGCAGCCCTAAAAGTTTCTACGAGCAGTACTTC.

This rearrangement joins TRBV28 to TRBJ2-3, with a weak D call TRBD2 (6 bases). CDR1 is MDHEN, CDR2 SYDVKM, per germline. CDR3 length: 14 amino acids. Deletions cut 6 bases from V and 6 bases from J, with 16 bases between. CDR3 sequence reads: CASSPLGGDDTQYF. The CDR3 bases are TGTGCCAGCAGCCCCCTGGGCGGGGATGATACGCAGTATTTT.

This clonotype was observed a few times. The chain has TRBV20-1 and TRBJ1-2; 8 bases are shared with TRBD1. Per the germline V gene, CDR1 is DFQATT and CDR2 is SNEGSKA (reference sequence). CDR3 length: 14 amino acids. The V and J ends lost 2 bases and 2 bases, in that order; junction bases with no gene match: 4. CDR3 DNA: TGCAGTGCTAGACCCGGGACAGGCAACTATGGCTACACCTTC. The encoded protein is CSARPGTGNYGYTF.

This chain uses TRBV2 with TRBJ2-1; D gene uncertain. V lost 7 bases, J lost 3 bases, and 10 bases lay in between. The CDR3 is 13 amino acids. Looked up from germline, CDR1 is SNHLY and CDR2 is FYNNEI. The CDR3 spells CASNRAYYNEQFF. CDR3 nucleotide sequence: TGTGCCAGCAATCGGGCTTACTACAATGAGCAGTTCTTC.

This chain joins TRBV7-2 and TRBJ1-5; 11 nucleotides agree with TRBD1. Germline trimming cut 5 bases from V and 5 bases from J; bases unmatched to any gene: 5. Germline V lookup: CDR1 SGHTA, CDR2 FQGNSA. CDR3 length: 15 amino acids. The CDR3 nucleotides read TGTGCCAGCAGCACGAGGACAGGGGGCGATCAGCCCCAGCATTTT. This gives the protein CASSTRTGGDQPQHF.

Concerning this clonotype itself: A much larger clone differs by one base, so this may be a read error. This rearrangement joins TRBV29-1 to TRBJ1-2; the D is unclear. V lost 0 bases and J 7 bases, leaving 15 bases between the germline ends. The V gene's germline CDR1 is SQVTM and CDR2 ANQGSEA. This CDR3 region has 14 residues. This chain's CDR3 is CSVEDSGIRSGYTF. DNA of the CDR3: TGCAGCGTTGAAGATAGTGGTATTCGCTCTGGCTACACCTTC.

This clonotype was seen a handful of times. An end of the junction does not agree with germline; a read error may underlie this. The chain links TRBV5-1 to TRBJ2-5; the match to TRBD1 covers 7 bases. The CDR3 sequence is 13 residues long. The germline V gene encodes CDR1 SGHRS and CDR2 YFSETQ. The CDR3 region has the DNA TGTGCCAGCAGCTTTACAGGGGAAGAGACCCAGTACTTC. This sequence encodes CASSFTGEETQYF. Complete variable domain (other parts from reference TRBV5-1 and TRBJ2-5): KAGVTQTPRYLIKTRGQQVTLSCSPISGHRSVSWYQQTPGQGLQFLFEYFSETQRNKGNFPGRFSGRQFSNSRSEMNVSTLELGDSALYLCASSFTGEETQYFGPGTRLLVL.

This clonotype was counted at least ten times. The J gene is TRBJ2-5, the V gene TRBV6-5, with a tentative D call TRBD2 (5 bases). V lost 0 bases to trimming and J lost 5 bases, with 13 bases between them. The CDR3 is 15 amino acids. CDR1 and CDR2 (germline): MNHEY, SVGAGI. This chain's CDR3 is CASSYSGTRGETQYF. The CDR3 nucleotides are TGTGCCAGCAGTTACTCCGGTACGAGAGGGGAGACCCAGTACTTC.

This clonotype was recorded at least ten times. This chain uses TRBV7-9 with TRBJ2-3; D is unresolved. The CDR3 has 15 residues. With 1 base removed from V and 1 base from J, the gap between germline ends came to 9 bases. CDR1 and CDR2 from the germline V gene are SEHNR and FQNEAQ (reference sequence). The CDR3 DNA is TGTGCCAGCAGCTTAGAACTCGGCCGCACAGATACGCAGTATTTT. Translating it yields CASSLELGRTDTQYF.

This clonotype appeared many times. V is TRBV12-5 and J is TRBJ2-5; the D gene is possibly TRBD2 (5 bases). The CDR3 has 14 residues. Germline V gene lookup returns CDR1 LGHNT and CDR2 FRNRAP. Trimming left V 8 bases short and J 3 bases short, with 16 bases between. CDR3 DNA: TGTGCTAGTCCTTACGGAGAGGGAGAAGAGACCCAGTACTTC. This gives the protein CASPYGEGEETQYF. The whole variable domain, filled in from reference TRBV12-5 and TRBJ2-5, reads DARVTQTPRHKVTEMGQEVTMRCQPILGHNTVFWYRQTMMQGLELLAYFRNRAPLDDSGMPKDRFSAEMPDATLATLKIQPSEPRDSAVYFCASPYGEGEETQYFGPGTRLLVL.

This rearrangement joins TRBV29-1 to TRBJ1-3, with 8 bases aligning to TRBD1. With V trimmed by 5 bases and J by 3 bases, 6 bases remained unmatched. The germline V gene encodes CDR1 SQVTM and CDR2 ANQGSEA. The length of the CDR3 is 14 residues. CDR3 region: CSVWTGSRGNTIYF. CDR3 sequence (DNA): TGCAGCGTTTGGACAGGGAGTCGTGGAAACACCATATATTTT.

This chain connects TRBV20-1 to TRBJ1-2, with 8 bases aligning to TRBD1. CDR3 size: 16 residues. V dropped 4 bases and J dropped 2; count of bases not matched to a gene: 12. Germline V gene data show CDR1 as DFQATT and CDR2 as SNEGSKA (reference sequence). The CDR3 bases are TGCAGTGCTAACCCCAAGGACAGGGAGCAAAACTATGGCTACACCTTC. Its translation: CSANPKDREQNYGYTF.

Worth noting for this clonotype: Given a much more abundant clone one base away, this may be a read error. The chain carries TRBV10-3 and TRBJ2-1; no clear D. Germline CDR1 ENHRY, CDR2 SYGVKD. The V gene lost 10 bases and the J gene lost 8 bases, with 15 bases spanning the gap. The CDR3 is made up of 12 amino acids. CDR3 residues: CATRLRYDEQFF. The CDR3 DNA reads as TGTGCCACCCGACTCCGATACGATGAGCAGTTCTTC.

J is TRBJ1-4 and V is TRBV20-1; weak D call: TRBD1 (5 bases). Per germline, CDR1 DFQATT and CDR2 SNEGSKA (reference sequence). The length of the CDR3 is 14 residues. With 2 bases removed from V and 7 bases from J, the gap between germline ends came to 14 bases. The CDR3 DNA reads as TGCAGTGCTAGAACCGGGACCGGGAGTGAAAAACTGTTTTTT. The encoded protein is CSARTGTGSEKLFF.

V usage is TRBV25-1 and J usage is TRBJ2-7, with a possible D match to TRBD1 (5 bases). CDR1 is MGHDK, CDR2 SYGVNS, per germline. The CDR3 has 16 residues. V dropped 6 bases and J dropped 2 bases, with 20 bases sitting between them. The CDR3 sequence: CASREKPDGAPYEQYF. CDR3 nucleotide sequence: TGTGCCAGCAGGGAGAAACCTGATGGGGCTCCCTACGAGCAGTACTTC.

This clonotype came up once. The chain joins TRBV21-1 to TRBJ2-1; the table's D call, TRBD1, was not checked against the DNA. TRBV21-1 is termed a pseudogene. The CDR3 loop spans 13 amino acids. The CDR3 loop is CASRRQGEYEQFF. CDR3 nucleotides: TGTGCCAGCAGACGACAGGGGGAATATGAGCAGTTCTTC.

Points on this clonotype: This may stem from a read error, because a much larger clone lies one nucleotide away. The chain uses TRBV2 and TRBJ2-5; possibly TRBD1 for D (5 bases). The CDR3 consists of 15 residues. The germline gives CDR1 SNHLY, CDR2 FYNNEI. V was trimmed by 8 bases and J by 11 bases, leaving 27 bases between them. The CDR3 loop reads CASGKTGTLRDEQYF. The CDR3 DNA follows: TGTGCCAGCGGCAAAACAGGAACCCTTAGGGATGAGCAGTACTTC.